The 8 T cell receptor beta chains below were found in one sample sequenced in a study of blood T cell repertoires in COVID-19. Method: immunoSEQ multiplex PCR; TCRdb's copy keeps in-frame clones and lacks some. The table includes roughly 200,000 clones, around 84% detected once. Sequencing was carried out using peripheral blood. These TCRs come from a human donor in a cohort sampled during active COVID-19.

This chain joins TRBV2 and TRBJ2-7; D gene ambiguous. Trimming shortened V by 3 bases and J by 5 bases, and 11 bases separated the two germline ends. Germline values: CDR1 SNHLY, CDR2 FYNNEI. The CDR3 covers 13 residues. CDR3 sequence (DNA): TGTGCCAGCAGTGATTACCAGTACCACGAGCAGTACTTC. Protein product: CASSDYQYHEQYF.

This rearrangement joins TRBV18 to TRBJ1-1; TRBD1 might be the D (5 bases). V dropped 7 bases and J dropped 0 bases, with 15 bases sitting between them. CDR1 is KGHSH and CDR2 is LQKENI in the germline V gene. The CDR3 length is 15 residues. Here the CDR3 reads CASFNMGLLNTEAFF. In DNA, the CDR3 is TGTGCCAGCTTTAATATGGGGCTTTTGAACACTGAAGCTTTCTTT.

This clone was recorded only once. This chain links TRBV19 with TRBJ2-1; weak D call: TRBD1 (5 bases). The CDR3 has 15 residues. Germline assignment: CDR1 LNHDA and CDR2 SQIVND (reference sequence). Trimming removed 3 bases at V and 4 bases at J, with 13 bases between. The chain's CDR3 is CASSISGAQYNEQFF. DNA of the CDR3: TGTGCCAGTAGTATTAGTGGGGCCCAGTACAATGAGCAGTTCTTC.

The genes are TRBV6-1 and TRBJ1-2; TRBD1 agrees at 7 bases. Germline CDR1 and CDR2: MNHNS and SASEGT. Losses at the gene ends were 1 base for V and 4 bases for J; bases not matched to a gene: 3. The CDR3 has 14 amino acids. CDR3 sequence reads: CASSEGTGLYGYTF. In DNA, the CDR3 is TGTGCCAGCAGTGAAGGGACAGGCCTCTATGGCTACACCTTC.

The rearrangement joins TRBV19 to TRBJ1-1; TRBD1 is a possible D gene (5 bases). Germline loops: CDR1 LNHDA, CDR2 SQIVND (reference sequence). V was pared by 3 bases and J by 1 base, with 9 bases between. This CDR3 comprises 14 residues. The DNA for the CDR3 is TGTGCCAGTAGTATCCCCACAGGGAACACTGAAGCTTTCTTT. Residues: CASSIPTGNTEAFF. Complete variable domain (other parts from reference TRBV19 and TRBJ1-1): DGGITQSPKYLFRKEGQNVTLSCEQNLNHDAMYWYRQDPGQGLRLIYYSQIVNDFQKGDIAEGYSVSREKKESFPLTVTSAQKNPTAFYLCASSIPTGNTEAFFGQGTRLTVV.

V is TRBV2 and J is TRBJ1-5, with 12 bases lining up with TRBD1. CDR1 is SNHLY, CDR2 FYNNEI, per germline. CDR3 length: 16 amino acids. Trimming cost V 6 bases and J 5 bases; bases outside gene matches: 8. The CDR3 nucleotides are TGTGCCAGCAGCGACGGGACAGGGGGCGCATATCAGCCCCAGCATTTT. Translation gives CASSDGTGGAYQPQHF.

J is TRBJ2-7 and V is TRBV7-9; possible D gene TRBD1, 6 bases. The V gene's germline CDR1 is SEHNR and CDR2 FQNEAQ (reference sequence). CDR3 length: 14 amino acids. Trimming took off 5 bases at V and 5 bases at J, with 16 bases between the two ends. The CDR3: CASSPDRPEDEQYV. CDR3 DNA: TGTGCCAGCAGCCCGGACAGACCTGAAGACGAGCAGTACGTC.

This chain links TRBV7-9 with TRBJ2-5; D might be TRBD2 (5 bases). The CDR3 contains 12 residues. Trimming removed 11 bases from V and 5 bases from J, with 15 bases in between. Germline V CDR1 and CDR2: SEHNR, FQNEAQ (reference sequence). The CDR3 sequence is CAASVTKETQYF. Here the CDR3 DNA reads TGTGCCGCCTCCGTGACTAAGGAGACCCAGTACTTC.